These 10 T cell receptor beta chains share one sample of origin, sequenced in a study of cytomegalovirus exposure and HLA in healthy donors. PCR employed 60 Vbeta and 13 Jbeta primers. This table comes from immunoSEQ multiplex PCR, and its TCRdb copy is limited to in-frame clones, with some not included. Among 70,000 or so clones, 75% to 90% were seen once, and the ten largest hold roughly 2%. Sequenced: PBMCs. These receptor sequences come from a woman in her 30s in good health and CMV-seronegative.

J is TRBJ2-5 and V is TRBV7-2, with a weak D call TRBD2 (6 bases). This CDR3 spans 14 amino acids. Trimming shortened V by 1 base and J by 2 bases, and 8 bases separated the two germline ends. CDR1 is SGHTA, CDR2 FQGNSA, per germline. The CDR3 loop reads CASSLVRGQETQYF. In DNA form, the CDR3 reads TGTGCCAGCAGCTTAGTTCGGGGGCAAGAGACCCAGTACTTC.

The J gene is TRBJ2-1, the V gene TRBV11-3, with 10 bases aligning to TRBD2. The CDR3 totals 15 residues. CDR1 and CDR2 (germline): SGHNT, YENEEA. V trimming: 1 base; J trimming: 7 bases; junction bases outside the gene matches: 4. The CDR3 sequence: CASSLAGLASNEQFF. CDR3 sequence (DNA): TGTGCCAGCAGCTTAGCGGGACTAGCGTCGAATGAGCAGTTCTTC.

The V call is TRBV9, the J call TRBJ2-2; 10 positions match TRBD2. V lost 2 bases and J lost 5; bases outside the gene matches: 15. The germline CDR1 and CDR2 sequences are SGDLS and YYNGEE. The length of the CDR3 is 19 residues. This CDR3 reads CASSVAWRASGRNTGELFF. CDR3 nucleotide sequence: TGTGCCAGCAGCGTGGCCTGGCGGGCTAGCGGGAGAAATACCGGGGAGCTGTTTTTT.

This clone was seen a single time. The gene calls are TRBV18 and TRBJ1-2, with D possibly matching TRBD1 (5 bases). Trimming stripped 2 bases from V and 6 bases from J, with 16 bases between. CDR3 size: 15 residues. The germline V gene has CDR1 KGHSH and CDR2 LQKENI. This CDR3 is CASSPRGNWGDGYTF. CDR3 DNA: TGTGCCAGCTCACCAAGAGGGAATTGGGGGGATGGCTACACCTTC.

The chain has TRBV2 and TRBJ2-5; 10 nucleotides match TRBD1. Germline values: CDR1 SNHLY, CDR2 FYNNEI. This CDR3 has 13 residues. V shed 4 bases, J shed 5 bases, and the junction held 1 base outside the gene matches. CDR3 amino acids: CASSGTGGETQYF. The CDR3 DNA sequence: TGTGCCAGCAGTGGGACAGGGGGGGAGACCCAGTACTTC. Supplemented by reference TRBV2 and TRBJ2-5, the full variable domain reads EPEVTQTPSHQVTQMGQEVILRCVPISNHLYFYWYRQILGQKVEFLVSFYNNEISEKSEIFDDQFSVERPDGSNFTLKIRSTKLEDSAMYFCASSGTGGETQYFGPGTRLLVL.

J is TRBJ2-5 and V is TRBV19; tentatively, D is TRBD2 (7 bases). V was shortened by 6 bases and J by 5 bases, with 22 bases between the two germline ends. The CDR3 is made up of 16 amino acids. Germline V gene data show CDR1 as LNHDA and CDR2 as SQIVND (reference sequence). CDR3 sequence reads: CASSLAVGGRRETQYF. The CDR3 coding sequence is TGTGCCAGTAGCCTAGCTGTGGGGGGGCGCAGGGAGACCCAGTACTTC.

This chain links TRBV9 with TRBJ2-1; 10 positions match TRBD2. Germline V gene lookup returns CDR1 SGDLS and CDR2 YYNGEE. The ends lost 4 bases at V and 1 base at J; junction bases unmatched: 2. The CDR3 is 15 amino acids. The CDR3, as DNA: TGTGCCAGCAGCCAGACTAGCGGGTCCTACAATGAGCAGTTCTTC. As protein: CASSQTSGSYNEQFF.

This sequence joins TRBV30 and TRBJ2-5; 7 nucleotides align to TRBD2. The germline CDR1 and CDR2 sequences are GTSNPN and SVGIG (reference sequence). CDR3 length equals 12 residues. V shed 2 bases and J 5 bases; nucleotides not matched to a gene: 2. CDR3 sequence (DNA): TGTGCCTGGAGTTGGGGAGGGGAGACCCAGTACTTC. As protein: CAWSWGGETQYF.

This clone was picked up a small number of times. The chain combines TRBV11-2 with TRBJ2-2; 9 nucleotides match TRBD2. Germline CDR1 is SGHAT and CDR2 is FQNNGV. Trimming took 5 bases from V and 4 from J; bases not matched to a gene: 8. This CDR3 region has 16 residues. CDR3 in amino acids: CASSPKTSGGTGELFF. The CDR3 DNA reads TGTGCCAGCAGCCCAAAGACTAGCGGAGGCACCGGGGAGCTGTTTTTT.

A single count supports this clone. The rearrangement links TRBV27 to TRBJ2-7, with D hard to call. Deletions cut 10 bases from V and 3 bases from J, with 10 bases between. CDR3 length equals 11 residues. Germline CDR1 MNHEY, CDR2 SMNVEV (reference sequence). The CDR3 loop reads CATPSGYEQYF. CDR3 in DNA: TGTGCCACTCCTTCGGGCTACGAGCAGTACTTC.